The text below deals with one T cell receptor beta chain. As yet, its antigen is unknown. The sample comes from a study of cytomegalovirus exposure and HLA in healthy donors. Study-wide results and limits: Association of a missense DCLRE1C variant with TCR beta V- and J-gene trimming was reported in a later analysis. Of the V segments, some could not be distinguished, including TRBV6-2 and TRBV6-3, and were excluded. In a later analysis, common viral pathogens appeared linked to several of the most significant clusters.

The PCR made use of 60 Vbeta and 13 Jbeta primers. Libraries were prepared by immunoSEQ multiplex PCR; TCRdb keeps only in-frame clonotypes and omits some of them. This listing includes around 52,000 clones. This CDR3 spans 13 amino acids. The germline V gene has CDR1 GTSNPN and CDR2 SVGIG (reference sequence). The V and J ends lost 4 bases and 5 bases respectively, with 12 bases between them. The sequence derives from a woman in her forties or fifties in good health and CMV-seropositive. The chain links TRBV30 to TRBJ1-5; tentatively, D is TRBD1 (6 bases). Sequencing was carried out using PBMCs. CDR3 coding DNA: TGTGCCTGGAATTCAGGGGTGCATCAGCCCCAGCATTTT. The encoded protein is CAWNSGVHQPQHF.